The T cell receptor (beta chain) described here comes from a study of CD8 T cells in ankylosing spondylitis. Findings and limits, study-wide: A TCR beta motif of roughly eight highly homologous variants appeared characteristic of ankylosing spondylitis blood. As reported, disease-linked clones showed significant enrichment in matched ankylosing spondylitis synovial fluid. Clones linked to the disease showed a CD8+ phenotype. They occurred at relatively low frequencies in peripheral blood.

V lost 1 base, J lost 1 base, and 1 base stayed unmatched. The CDR3 loop spans 14 amino acids. The germline CDR1 and CDR2 sequences are DFQATT and SNEGSKA (reference sequence). Preparation of TCR beta libraries was done by quantitative 5'-RACE with molecular barcodes. Via MiXCR, TCRdb re-called the 5' RACE reads, giving one row per CDR3 protein. The sample carries about 390,000 distinct CDR3 sequences, 20% to 25% recorded once. This clonotype was observed a handful of times. The antigen is unknown. The sequence was collected from a male donor with ankylosing spondylitis. The chain uses TRBV20-1 and TRBJ2-3; 8 positions agree with TRBD2. Material for sequencing was blood, either unsorted or a sorted T cell fraction (not recorded which). This CDR3 is CSARVAGRTDTQYF. The CDR3 nucleotides are TGCAGTGCTAGAGTAGCGGGGCGCACAGATACGCAGTATTTT.